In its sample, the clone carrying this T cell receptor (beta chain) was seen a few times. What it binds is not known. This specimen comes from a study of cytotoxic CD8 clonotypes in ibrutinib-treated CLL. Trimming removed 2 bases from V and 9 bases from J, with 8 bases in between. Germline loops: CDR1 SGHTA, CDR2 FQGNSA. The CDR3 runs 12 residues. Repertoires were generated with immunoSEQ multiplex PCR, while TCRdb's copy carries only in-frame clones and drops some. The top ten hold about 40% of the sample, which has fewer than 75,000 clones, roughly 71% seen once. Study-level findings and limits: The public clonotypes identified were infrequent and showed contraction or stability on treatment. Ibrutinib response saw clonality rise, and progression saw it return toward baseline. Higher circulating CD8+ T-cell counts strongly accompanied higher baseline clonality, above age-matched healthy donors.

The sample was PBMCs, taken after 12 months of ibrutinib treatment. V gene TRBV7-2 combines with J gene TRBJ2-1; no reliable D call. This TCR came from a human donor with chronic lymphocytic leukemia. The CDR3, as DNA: TGTGCCAGCAGCTTACACGGAGTTGAGCAGTTCTTC. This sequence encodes CASSLHGVEQFF.